Shown below are 17 T cell receptor beta chains from a single sample sequenced in a study of blood T cell repertoires in COVID-19. Produced via immunoSEQ multiplex PCR; TCRdb's table is partial and in-frame only. The sample consists of 200,000 to 250,000 clones, more than 70% of them appearing once. The sequencing sample was made of peripheral blood. These receptors were obtained from a woman aged 40 to 50 who had recovered from COVID-19.

The chain combines TRBV4-2 with TRBJ1-3; unclear D gene. Germline V gene sequence: CDR1 LGHNA, CDR2 YNFKEQ. Trimming took off 4 bases at V and 1 base at J, with 8 bases between the two ends. The CDR3 has 14 amino acids. CDR3 region: CASSRAGSGNTIYF. The CDR3 bases are TGTGCCAGCAGCCGGGCCGGATCTGGAAACACCATATATTTT.

This clone came up a few times. The chain carries TRBV6-6 and TRBJ1-5; D perhaps matches TRBD1 (6 bases). Looked up from germline, CDR1 is MNHNY and CDR2 is SVGAGI (reference sequence). CDR3 length: 13 residues. The V gene lost 7 bases and the J gene lost 7 bases, with 14 bases spanning the gap. CDR3 nucleotides: TGTGCCAGCACGTGGGGGGGCGGACAGCCCCAGCATTTT. This codes for CASTWGGGQPQHF.

This chain joins TRBV30 and TRBJ2-2; TRBD1 is a possible D gene (5 bases). The CDR3 loop spans 15 amino acids. V lost 0 bases, J lost 3 bases, and 11 bases lay in between. CDR1 is GTSNPN and CDR2 is SVGIG in the germline V gene (reference sequence). This CDR3 is CAWSVLDKDTGELFF. The CDR3 nucleotides read TGTGCCTGGAGTGTACTGGACAAAGACACCGGGGAGCTGTTTTTT.

The chain has TRBV19 and TRBJ1-5; 11 bases are a match to TRBD1. CDR3 length equals 16 residues. Germline V lookup: CDR1 LNHDA, CDR2 SQIVND (reference sequence). Unmatched junction bases numbered 6, after V lost 3 bases and J lost 5 bases. The CDR3 sequence: CASSIPGQGDYQPQHF. Written as DNA, the CDR3 is TGTGCCAGTAGTATTCCGGGACAGGGGGACTATCAGCCCCAGCATTTT.

The chain combines TRBV28 with TRBJ1-2, with 7 bases lining up with TRBD1. The J segment lost 0 bases and the V segment lost 5 bases, leaving 6 bases of the junction unmatched. The CDR3 spans 15 residues. CDR1 and CDR2 from the germline V gene are MDHEN and SYDVKM. CDR3 DNA sequence: TGTGCCAGCAGTGGCCGGGACAGAGCTAACTATGGCTACACCTTC. It is translated as CASSGRDRANYGYTF.

As to this clone: Other DNA sequences in this sample translate to the same CDR3. This chain links TRBV24-1 with TRBJ2-2; D gene unclear. The CDR3 runs 12 residues. The V and J ends lost 8 bases and 1 base respectively, with 4 bases between them. Germline CDR1 KGHDR, CDR2 SFDVKD. The CDR3 loop reads CATTGNTGELFF. The CDR3 DNA is TGTGCCACCACGGGGAACACCGGGGAGCTGTTTTTT.

This chain uses TRBV12-5 with TRBJ2-1, with TRBD2 matching over 13 bases. CDR3 length equals 16 residues. Germline V gives CDR1 LGHNT, CDR2 FRNRAP. After removal of 3 bases from V and 7 bases from J, the junction contained 6 bases not matched to a gene. The CDR3: CASGFGLAGVVNEQFF. Written as DNA, the CDR3 is TGTGCTAGTGGTTTTGGACTAGCGGGAGTCGTAAATGAGCAGTTCTTC.

The chain joins TRBV19 to TRBJ2-7, with 10 bases aligning to TRBD1. This CDR3 has 15 amino acids. With 4 bases clipped from V and 5 bases from J, the junction kept 8 bases outside the gene matches. The germline V gene has CDR1 LNHDA and CDR2 SQIVND (reference sequence). This CDR3 is CASSTLGQGKDEQYF. DNA of the CDR3: TGTGCCAGTAGTACCTTGGGACAGGGGAAGGACGAGCAGTACTTC.

This clone has at least ten counts. V gene TRBV27 combines with J gene TRBJ1-2; 8 bases are shared with TRBD1. J lost 0 bases, V lost 5 bases, and 11 bases had no gene match. Germline values: CDR1 MNHEY, CDR2 SMNVEV (reference sequence). The CDR3 length is 17 residues. The CDR3 region has the DNA TGTGCCAGCAGTCCCGAGGACAGGGCGACAGCTAACTATGGCTACACCTTC. Amino acid sequence: CASSPEDRATANYGYTF.

The CDR3 loop is CASRPQGALSGNTIYF. The CDR3 DNA follows: TGTGCCAGCAGACCACAGGGGGCGCTTTCTGGAAACACCATATATTTT. The gene calls are TRBV21-1 and TRBJ1-3; TRBD1 reflects the table's D call only, with no check against the DNA. TRBV21-1 is designated a pseudogene. The CDR3 runs to 16 residues.

The chain links TRBV24-1 to TRBJ2-5; 10 bases match TRBD2. Germline CDR1 reads KGHDR; CDR2 reads SFDVKD. The CDR3 consists of 16 residues. Germline trimming cut 7 bases from V and 7 bases from J; bases unmatched to any gene: 14. The DNA of the CDR3 is TGTGCCACCAGCGAACGGACTAGCGGCCCCGGGTGGACCCAGTACTTC. Protein: CATSERTSGPGWTQYF.

The CDR3 is CARSYLLAGSETQYF. CDR3 bases: TGTGCCAGAAGCTACCTACTAGCGGGGTCGGAGACCCAGTACTTC. The rearrangement links TRBV7-5 to TRBJ2-5; the table's D gene call, TRBD2, was not cross checked with the DNA. TRBV7-5 is recorded as a pseudogene. The CDR3 is 15 residues long.

The chain carries TRBV9 and TRBJ2-5, with 12 bases matching TRBD2. Germline CDR1 and CDR2: SGDLS and YYNGEE. There are 16 residues in the CDR3. Losses at the gene ends were 0 bases for V and 4 bases for J; bases not matched to a gene: 4. The CDR3 sequence is CASSVATSGSAETQYF. The CDR3 DNA is TGTGCCAGCAGCGTAGCGACTAGCGGGAGTGCAGAGACCCAGTACTTC.

V usage is TRBV6-2 or TRBV6-3 and J usage is TRBJ2-3; TRBD1 might be the D (5 bases). Germline CDR1 reads MNHEY; CDR2 reads SVGEGT. V lost 7 bases and J 2 bases, leaving 10 bases between the germline ends. This CDR3 has 13 residues. The DNA of the CDR3 is TGTGCCAGCACCCCGACAGTCACAGATACGCAGTATTTT. Amino acids: CASTPTVTDTQYF.

This clone was observed once. This chain joins TRBV5-8 and TRBJ1-1; 9 nucleotides line up with TRBD1. V lost 4 bases and J lost 4; bases outside the gene matches: 14. The CDR3 sequence is 17 residues long. Germline-derived CDR1 and CDR2 are SGHTS and YDEGEE. In nucleotides, the CDR3 is TGTGCCAGCAGCCGACCCGGGACAGGGAAGGGTGGCACTGAAGCTTTCTTT. Translating gives CASSRPGTGKGGTEAFF. Supplemented by reference TRBV5-8 and TRBJ1-1, the full variable domain reads EAGVTQSPTHLIKTRGQQATLRCSPISGHTSVYWYQQALGLGLQFLLWYDEGEERNRGNFPPRFSGRQFPNYSSELNVNALELEDSALYLCASSRPGTGKGGTEAFFGQGTRLTVV.

The chain joins TRBV19 to TRBJ1-5, with 7 bases fitting TRBD1. V lost 5 bases, J lost 5 bases, and 9 bases stayed unmatched. CDR1 and CDR2 from the germline V gene are LNHDA and SQIVND (reference sequence). This CDR3 has 15 residues. CDR3 sequence: CASSVKTGQDQPQHF. In nucleotides, the CDR3 is TGTGCCAGTAGTGTAAAGACAGGGCAGGATCAGCCCCAGCATTTT.

The gene calls are TRBV5-4 and TRBJ2-3; the match to TRBD1 covers 10 bases. J was trimmed by 14 bases and V by 4 bases; bases with no gene match: 13. Germline lookup yields CDR1 SGHNT and CDR2 YYREEE (reference sequence). The CDR3 length is 14 residues. The CDR3 DNA reads as TGTGCCAGCAGCGAACGGGACAGGGGCCCCCGTGCGTATTTT. Protein product: CASSERDRGPRAYF.